A selection of T cell receptor beta chains follows, all from one sample in a study of cytomegalovirus exposure and HLA in healthy donors. The repertoire was sequenced with immunoSEQ multiplex PCR; TCRdb's copy has only in-frame clones and lacks some. The sample has about 130,000 clones, 60% to 80% seen once; the top ten hold under 5.5%. Sequenced sample: PBMCs. These receptors were obtained from a middle-aged man in good health and CMV-seropositive. Each CDR3 is given with its conserved first and last residue. Each record gives: CDR3 protein, CDR3 DNA, J gene, D gene, V gene, clone size. A D gene is named only where the DNA matches it firmly. Not every row has a clone size; where given, it reads once, few, many or a size class.

CDR3 protein: CASSQAGTNSPLHF; CDR3 DNA: TGTGCCAGCAGCCAAGCGGGGACTAATTCACCCCTCCACTTT; J gene: TRBJ1-6; D gene: NA; V gene: TRBV11-2; clone size: NA
CDR3 protein: CAIRGRNPTDTQYF; CDR3 DNA: TGTGCCATCAGAGGCAGGAACCCCACAGATACGCAGTATTTT; J gene: TRBJ2-3; D gene: NA; V gene: TRBV10-3; clone size: NA
CDR3 protein: CASSLANRGGNTIYF; CDR3 DNA: TGTGCCAGCAGCTTAGCTAACAGGGGTGGAAACACCATATATTTT; J gene: TRBJ1-3; D gene: TRBD1; V gene: TRBV7-2; clone size: NA
CDR3 protein: CASSPEEEKLFF; CDR3 DNA: TGTGCCAGCTCACCCGAGGAGGAAAAACTGTTTTTT; J gene: TRBJ1-4; D gene: NA; V gene: TRBV18; clone size: NA
CDR3 protein: CSVGWTGETQYF; CDR3 DNA: TGCAGCGTTGGGTGGACAGGGGAGACCCAGTACTTC; J gene: TRBJ2-5; D gene: TRBD1; V gene: TRBV29-1; clone size: once
CDR3 protein: CASSLTSLSTDTQYF; CDR3 DNA: TGCGCCAGCAGCTTGACTAGCCTGAGCACAGATACGCAGTATTTT; J gene: TRBJ2-3; D gene: NA; V gene: TRBV5-1; clone size: NA
CDR3 protein: CSALDRGEAFF; CDR3 DNA: TGCAGTGCTCTGGACAGGGGAGAAGCTTTCTTT; J gene: TRBJ1-1; D gene: TRBD1; V gene: TRBV20-1; clone size: NA
CDR3 protein: CASSPRQGGVTEAFF; CDR3 DNA: TGTGCCAGCAGCCCACGACAGGGTGGGGTCACTGAAGCTTTCTTT; J gene: TRBJ1-1; D gene: TRBD1; V gene: TRBV7-3; clone size: NA
CDR3 protein: CASSQVVPRGQLHNEQFF; CDR3 DNA: TGCGCCAGCAGCCAAGTCGTCCCGAGGGGACAGCTACACAATGAGCAGTTCTTC; J gene: TRBJ2-1; D gene: TRBD1; V gene: TRBV4-1; clone size: NA
CDR3 protein: CASSTGLAGLGEQYF; CDR3 DNA: TGTGCCAGCAGCACCGGACTAGCGGGCTTGGGCGAGCAGTACTTC; J gene: TRBJ2-7; D gene: TRBD2; V gene: TRBV9; clone size: NA
CDR3 protein: CASSLVQGTEAFF; CDR3 DNA: TGCGCCAGCAGCTTGGTCCAGGGCACTGAAGCTTTCTTT; J gene: TRBJ1-1; D gene: NA; V gene: TRBV5-1; clone size: NA
CDR3 protein: CASSLGLAGDNEQFF; CDR3 DNA: TGTGCCAGCAGCCTAGGACTAGCGGGAGACAATGAGCAGTTCTTC; J gene: TRBJ2-1; D gene: TRBD2; V gene: TRBV7-3; clone size: few
CDR3 protein: CASSLWTSVGTGELFF; CDR3 DNA: TGTGCCAGCAGCTTATGGACTAGCGTTGGCACCGGGGAGCTGTTTTTT; J gene: TRBJ2-2; D gene: TRBD2; V gene: TRBV13; clone size: NA
CDR3 protein: CASSLGAGGSNTEAFF; CDR3 DNA: TGTGCCAGCAGCTTAGGGGCAGGGGGCTCGAACACTGAAGCTTTCTTT; J gene: TRBJ1-1; D gene: TRBD1; V gene: TRBV7-9; clone size: NA
CDR3 protein: CATSSGTDYEQYF; CDR3 DNA: TGTGCCACCAGCTCTGGGACTGATTACGAGCAGTACTTC; J gene: TRBJ2-7; D gene: NA; V gene: TRBV15; clone size: NA
CDR3 protein: CASSYDRGQGYTF; CDR3 DNA: TGTGCCAGCAGTTACGACAGGGGGCAAGGCTACACCTTC; J gene: TRBJ1-2; D gene: TRBD1; V gene: TRBV6-5; clone size: NA
CDR3 protein: CSAAGLAYTGELFF; CDR3 DNA: TGCAGCGCTGCGGGACTAGCATACACCGGGGAGCTGTTTTTT; J gene: TRBJ2-2; D gene: TRBD2; V gene: TRBV29-1; clone size: NA
CDR3 protein: CASSYSQTSLTGELFF; CDR3 DNA: TGTGCCAGCAGTTACTCCCAGACTAGTCTCACCGGGGAGCTGTTTTTT; J gene: TRBJ2-2; D gene: NA; V gene: TRBV6-5; clone size: NA
CDR3 protein: CASSAMGANTEAFF; CDR3 DNA: TGTGCCAGCAGTGCGATGGGAGCGAACACTGAAGCTTTCTTT; J gene: TRBJ1-1; D gene: NA; V gene: TRBV2; clone size: once
CDR3 protein: CSAGEMYEQYF; CDR3 DNA: TGCAGTGCTGGTGAGATGTACGAGCAGTACTTC; J gene: TRBJ2-7; D gene: NA; V gene: TRBV20-1; clone size: NA
CDR3 protein: CASSLEARIGNTEAFF; CDR3 DNA: TGTGCCAGCAGCTTGGAGGCCAGGATTGGGAACACTGAAGCTTTCTTT; J gene: TRBJ1-1; D gene: NA; V gene: TRBV5-4; clone size: many
CDR3 protein: CASSSPAGTGGVNTEAFF; CDR3 DNA: TGTGCCAGCAGCTCCCCGGCGGGGACAGGGGGCGTGAACACTGAAGCTTTCTTT; J gene: TRBJ1-1; D gene: TRBD1; V gene: TRBV7-8; clone size: few
CDR3 protein: CASTKGLEVDTQYF; CDR3 DNA: TGTGCCAGCACCAAAGGACTAGAGGTGGATACGCAGTATTTT; J gene: TRBJ2-3; D gene: TRBD2; V gene: TRBV6-5; clone size: NA
CDR3 protein: CASSPLSGAGTHDEQFF; CDR3 DNA: TGTGCCAGCAGCCCCTTATCAGGAGCGGGGACCCACGATGAGCAGTTCTTC; J gene: TRBJ2-1; D gene: TRBD2; V gene: TRBV7-7; clone size: NA
CDR3 protein: CASSSDGTSTYEQYF; CDR3 DNA: TGCGCCAGCAGCTCCGACGGGACTAGCACCTACGAGCAGTACTTC; J gene: TRBJ2-7; D gene: TRBD2; V gene: TRBV5-1; clone size: once
CDR3 protein: CASSVSVTELQETQYF; CDR3 DNA: TGTGCCAGCAGCGTAAGTGTCACGGAGTTGCAAGAGACCCAGTACTTC; J gene: TRBJ2-5; D gene: NA; V gene: TRBV9; clone size: NA
CDR3 protein: CASVERGELIYGYTF; CDR3 DNA: TGTGCCAGCGTTGAACGGGGGGAGTTGATCTATGGCTACACCTTC; J gene: TRBJ1-2; D gene: NA; V gene: TRBV2; clone size: NA
CDR3 protein: CSVGAGLSYEQYF; CDR3 DNA: TGCAGCGTTGGGGCAGGGCTCTCCTACGAGCAGTACTTC; J gene: TRBJ2-7; D gene: NA; V gene: TRBV29-1; clone size: NA
CDR3 protein: CASLTGGQETQYF; CDR3 DNA: TGTGCCAGTTTGACAGGCGGGCAAGAGACCCAGTACTTC; J gene: TRBJ2-5; D gene: NA; V gene: TRBV28; clone size: NA
CDR3 protein: CASSLPQGGETQYF; CDR3 DNA: TGTGCCAGCAGCTTACCTCAGGGAGGAGAGACCCAGTACTTC; J gene: TRBJ2-5; D gene: NA; V gene: TRBV7-6; clone size: NA
CDR3 protein: CASSTEGVGDNSYEQYF; CDR3 DNA: TGTGCCAGCAGCACAGAGGGGGTAGGGGACAACTCCTACGAGCAGTACTTC; J gene: TRBJ2-7; D gene: NA; V gene: TRBV9; clone size: few